One T cell receptor (beta chain) is described in this entry. These data are taken from a study of blood T cell repertoires in COVID-19. Study overall: T cells, B-cell-depleted T cells, or PBMCs provided the cDNA or gDNA that served as material.

Sequencing was performed with immunoSEQ multiplex PCR; in TCRdb, only in-frame clones are kept and a portion is missing. Counted here are roughly 200,000 clones, 89% occurring once; the ten biggest clones make up approximately 2.1%. Those who participated ranged in age from roughly 18 to 90 years and resided in 20 to 30 US areas. Donors were grouped by their self-reported clinical history. The germline CDR1 and CDR2 sequences are MGHRA and YSYEKL. The V and J ends lost 0 bases and 2 bases respectively, with 23 bases between them. CDR3 size: 19 residues. The chain uses TRBV4-1 and TRBJ2-7; D might be TRBD2 (6 bases). Material: PBMCs or T cells enriched from blood (not recorded which). The origin of this receptor is a middle-aged woman with acute COVID-19. DNA for the CDR3: TGCGCCAGCAGCCAAGATCTTGCGCGGGATCCCCTCAAAGCCTACGAGCAGTACTTC. The encoded protein is CASSQDLARDPLKAYEQYF.